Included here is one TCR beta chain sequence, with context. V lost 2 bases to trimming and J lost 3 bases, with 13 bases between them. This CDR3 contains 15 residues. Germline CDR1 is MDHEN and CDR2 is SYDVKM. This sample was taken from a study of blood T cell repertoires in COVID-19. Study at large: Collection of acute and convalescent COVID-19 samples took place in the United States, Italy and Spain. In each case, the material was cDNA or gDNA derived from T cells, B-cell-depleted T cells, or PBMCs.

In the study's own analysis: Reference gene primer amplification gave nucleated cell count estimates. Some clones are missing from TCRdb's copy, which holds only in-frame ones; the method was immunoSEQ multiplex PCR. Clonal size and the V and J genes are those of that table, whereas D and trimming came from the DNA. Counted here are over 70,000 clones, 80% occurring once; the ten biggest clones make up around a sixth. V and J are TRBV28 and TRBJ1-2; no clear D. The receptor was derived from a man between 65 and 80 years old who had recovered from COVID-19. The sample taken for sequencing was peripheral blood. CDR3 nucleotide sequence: TGTGCCAGCAGTTTACAGGCAGATATTCACTATGGCTACACCTTC. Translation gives CASSLQADIHYGYTF.